Below are 8 T cell receptor beta chains sequenced from a single sample in a study of control samples from healthy donors and cancer patients. The assay was immunoSEQ multiplex PCR, and TCRdb's table has in-frame clones only and misses some. The top ten hold 1.8% of the sample, which has about 190,000 clones, over 80% seen once. The specimen was blood. The receptors stem from a man under 40 in good health.

The chain employs TRBV7-8 and TRBJ2-7; D uncertain. From germline, CDR1 is SGHVS and CDR2 FQNEAQ. The CDR3 is 13 amino acids. Trimming took off 4 bases at V and 6 bases at J, with 13 bases between the two ends. This CDR3 is CASSSYVVGEQYF. The CDR3 bases are TGTGCCAGCAGCTCCTACGTGGTCGGCGAGCAGTACTTC.

CDR3 nucleotide sequence: TGTGCCAGCAGCCAAGATGCGGGGCGCTCTGGGGCCAACGTCCTGACTTTC. Its protein product is CASSQDAGRSGANVLTF. The genes are TRBV4-2 and TRBJ2-6, with D tentatively TRBD2 (6 bases). The length of the CDR3 is 17 residues. Germline CDR1 and CDR2: LGHNA and YNFKEQ. Trimming took off 0 bases at V and 0 bases at J, with 9 bases between the two ends.

The rearrangement uses TRBV11-2 and TRBJ1-6; D is ambiguous. Germline V lookup: CDR1 SGHAT, CDR2 FQNNGV. V was shortened by 5 bases and J by 0 bases, with 5 bases between the two germline ends. This CDR3 is 14 amino acids long. CDR3 region: CASSQSSYNSPLHF. CDR3 bases: TGTGCCAGCAGCCAAAGCTCCTATAATTCACCCCTCCACTTT.

The chain links TRBV30 to TRBJ1-5; D gene uncertain. CDR3 length: 15 amino acids. Germline lookup yields CDR1 GTSNPN and CDR2 SVGIG (reference sequence). V was shortened by 1 base and J by 1 base, with 11 bases between the two germline ends. The CDR3 nucleotides read TGTGCCTGGAGTGCGAAGACGGCAAGCAATCAGCCCCAGCATTTT. It encodes CAWSAKTASNQPQHF.

This chain links TRBV4-2 with TRBJ2-1, with 15 nucleotides matching TRBD2. This CDR3 contains 18 residues. V lost 1 base to trimming and J lost 8 bases; unmatched junction nucleotides: 9. Germline assignment: CDR1 LGHNA and CDR2 YNFKEQ. The CDR3 DNA sequence: TGTGCCAGCAGCCAAGTCGGCGGACTAGCGGGGGGGAGGGATGAGCAGTTCTTC. As protein: CASSQVGGLAGGRDEQFF.

V and J are TRBV27 and TRBJ1-6; D is uncertain. The CDR3 spans 15 residues. CDR1 MNHEY and CDR2 SMNVEV come from the germline V gene (reference sequence). V was clipped by 2 bases and J by 5 bases, with 10 bases between them. The chain's CDR3 is CASSLGRQDNSPLHF. The CDR3 DNA reads TGTGCCAGCAGTTTAGGTAGGCAGGATAATTCACCCCTCCACTTT.

The J gene is TRBJ2-7, the V gene TRBV5-5; D may match TRBD1 or TRBD2 (5 bases each). This CDR3 region has 14 residues. The germline V gene encodes CDR1 SGHKS and CDR2 YYEKEE (reference sequence). V lost 1 base and J lost 5, with 13 bases in between. The CDR3: CASSLSEGTNEQYF. DNA for the CDR3: TGTGCCAGCAGCTTGTCAGAGGGGACCAACGAGCAGTACTTC.

This clone showed up just once. The rearrangement links TRBV5-1 to TRBJ1-4, with 7 bases aligning to TRBD1. The CDR3 extends over 17 amino acids. J gave up 3 bases and V 0 bases, and 8 bases lay outside the gene matches. CDR1 and CDR2 from the germline V gene are SGHRS and YFSETQ. As DNA, the CDR3 is TGCGCCAGCAGCTTGGGGTCCAGGGGGGACTCTAATGAAAAACTGTTTTTT. The encoded protein is CASSLGSRGDSNEKLFF.